This T cell receptor beta chain was recovered during a study of beta chain features in type 1 diabetes. Isolated RNA was reverse transcribed in full, so expressed TCRB transcripts were sequenced. About 3.57 million reads, on average, came from each naive, central memory and regulatory T cell sample. The method was immunoSEQ multiplex PCR; TCRdb's version includes in-frame clones alone and lacks a portion of them. The data hold some 330,000 clones, with 9.5% to 11% observed a single time. Study outcomes and limitations: Type 1 diabetes patients had VDJ junctions that carried fewer insertions and more deletions. It was among patients, rather than healthy donors, that naive, central memory and Treg TCRB repertoires appeared more similar.

A remark on this clone: Its cognate antigen is unknown.

Germline trimming cut 4 bases from V and 5 bases from J; bases unmatched to any gene: 5. Germline CDR1 and CDR2: MNHNY and SVGAGI (reference sequence). This CDR3 region has 14 residues. Researchers reported sorting CD4+ naive, central memory, regulatory and stem cell-like memory cells via CD45RO/CCR7/CD25/CD127/CD95/CD27. Sequencing was performed on naive CD4+ T cells from blood. V gene TRBV6-6 combines with J gene TRBJ1-5, with 7 bases matching TRBD1. This sequence was found in a woman aged 30 to 39 in good health. CDR3: CASSSRDSDQPQHF. In DNA, the CDR3 is TGTGCCAGCAGTTCACGGGACAGCGATCAGCCCCAGCATTTT.